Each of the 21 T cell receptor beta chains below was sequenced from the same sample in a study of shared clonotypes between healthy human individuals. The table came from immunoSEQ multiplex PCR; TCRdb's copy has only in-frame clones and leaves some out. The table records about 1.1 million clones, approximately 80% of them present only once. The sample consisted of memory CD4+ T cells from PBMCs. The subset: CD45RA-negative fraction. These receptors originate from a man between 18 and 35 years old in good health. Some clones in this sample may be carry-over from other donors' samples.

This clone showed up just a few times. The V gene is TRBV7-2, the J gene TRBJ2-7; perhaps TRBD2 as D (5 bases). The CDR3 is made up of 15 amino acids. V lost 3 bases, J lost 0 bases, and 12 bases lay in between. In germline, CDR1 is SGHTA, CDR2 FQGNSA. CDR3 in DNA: TGTGCCAGCAGCTTTAAGGGAGACCCCTCCTACGAGCAGTACTTC. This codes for CASSFKGDPSYEQYF.

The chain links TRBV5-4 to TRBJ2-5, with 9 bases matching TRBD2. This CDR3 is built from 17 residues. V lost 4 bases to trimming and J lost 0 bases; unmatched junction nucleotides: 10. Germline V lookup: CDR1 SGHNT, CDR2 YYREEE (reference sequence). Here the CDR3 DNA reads TGTGCCAGCAGCCCGGGTAGCGGGAGATCGTACCAAGAGACCCAGTACTTC. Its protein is CASSPGSGRSYQETQYF.

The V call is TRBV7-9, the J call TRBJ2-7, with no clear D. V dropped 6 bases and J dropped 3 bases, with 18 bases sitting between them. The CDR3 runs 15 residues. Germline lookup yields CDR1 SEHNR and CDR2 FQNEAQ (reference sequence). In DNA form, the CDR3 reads TGTGCCAGCAGTGCCAATTCTTTGCTACTCTACGAGCAGTACTTC. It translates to CASSANSLLLYEQYF.

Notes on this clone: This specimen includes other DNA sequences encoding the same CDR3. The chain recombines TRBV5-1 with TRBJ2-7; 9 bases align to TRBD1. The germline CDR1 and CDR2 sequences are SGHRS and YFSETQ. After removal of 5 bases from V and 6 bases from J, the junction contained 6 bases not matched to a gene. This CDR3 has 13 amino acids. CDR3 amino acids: CASSLQGASEQYF. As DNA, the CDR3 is TGCGCCAGCAGTCTACAGGGGGCGTCCGAGCAGTACTTC.

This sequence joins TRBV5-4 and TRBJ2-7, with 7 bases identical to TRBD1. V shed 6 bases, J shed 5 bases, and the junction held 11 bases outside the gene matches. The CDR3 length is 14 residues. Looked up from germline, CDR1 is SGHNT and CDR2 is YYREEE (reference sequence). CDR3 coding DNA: TGTGCCAGCACCCCGACAGGGCGGCAAAACGAGCAGTACTTC. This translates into CASTPTGRQNEQYF. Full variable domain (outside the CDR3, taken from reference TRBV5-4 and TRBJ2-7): ETGVTQSPTHLIKTRGQQVTLRCSSQSGHNTVSWYQQALGQGPQFIFQYYREEENGRGNFPPRFSGLQFPNYSSELNVNALELDDSALYLCASTPTGRQNEQYFGPGTRLTVT.

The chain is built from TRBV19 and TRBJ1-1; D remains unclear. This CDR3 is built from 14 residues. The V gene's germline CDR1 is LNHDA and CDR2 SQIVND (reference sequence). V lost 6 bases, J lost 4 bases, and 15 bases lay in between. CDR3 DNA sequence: TGTGCCAGTAGGGCAGGACCTATGAGCACTGAAGCTTTCTTT. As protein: CASRAGPMSTEAFF.

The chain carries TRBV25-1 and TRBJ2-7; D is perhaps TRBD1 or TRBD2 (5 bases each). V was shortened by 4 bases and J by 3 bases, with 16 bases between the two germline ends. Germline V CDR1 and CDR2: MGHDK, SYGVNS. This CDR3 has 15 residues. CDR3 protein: CASSGAGAPYYEQYF. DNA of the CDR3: TGTGCCAGCAGTGGGGCCGGGGCACCGTACTACGAGCAGTACTTC.

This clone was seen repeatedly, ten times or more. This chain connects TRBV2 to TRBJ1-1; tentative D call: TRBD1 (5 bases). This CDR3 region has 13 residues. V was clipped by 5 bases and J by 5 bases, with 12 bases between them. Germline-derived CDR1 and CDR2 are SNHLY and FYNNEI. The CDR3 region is CASSFQGGTEAFF. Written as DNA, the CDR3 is TGTGCCAGCAGTTTCCAGGGAGGAACTGAAGCTTTCTTT.

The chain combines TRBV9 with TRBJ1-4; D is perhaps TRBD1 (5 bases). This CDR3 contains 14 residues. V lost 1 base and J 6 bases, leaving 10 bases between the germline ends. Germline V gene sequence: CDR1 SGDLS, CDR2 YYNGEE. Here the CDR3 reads CASSVQGADEKLFF. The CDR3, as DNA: TGTGCCAGCAGCGTACAGGGCGCTGATGAAAAACTGTTTTTT.

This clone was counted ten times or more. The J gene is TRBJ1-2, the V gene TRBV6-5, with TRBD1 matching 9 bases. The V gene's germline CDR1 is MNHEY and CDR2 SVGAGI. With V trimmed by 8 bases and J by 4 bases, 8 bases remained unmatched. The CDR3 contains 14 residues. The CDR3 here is CASARDRAPYGYTF. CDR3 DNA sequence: TGTGCCAGCGCCCGGGACAGGGCTCCCTATGGCTACACCTTC.

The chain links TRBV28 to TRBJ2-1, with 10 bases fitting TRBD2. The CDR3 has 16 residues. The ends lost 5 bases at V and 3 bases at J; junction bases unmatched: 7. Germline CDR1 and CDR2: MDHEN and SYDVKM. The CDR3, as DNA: TGTGCCAGCAGTCCTCTAGCGGGAGAGGACTACAATGAGCAGTTCTTC. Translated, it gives CASSPLAGEDYNEQFF.

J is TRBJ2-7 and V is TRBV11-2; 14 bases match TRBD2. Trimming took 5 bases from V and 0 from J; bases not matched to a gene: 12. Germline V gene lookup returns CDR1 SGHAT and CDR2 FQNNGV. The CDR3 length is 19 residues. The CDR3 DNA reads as TGTGCCAGCAGCCCAGGGCCGGGACTAGCGGGAGTAAACTCCTACGAGCAGTACTTC. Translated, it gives CASSPGPGLAGVNSYEQYF.

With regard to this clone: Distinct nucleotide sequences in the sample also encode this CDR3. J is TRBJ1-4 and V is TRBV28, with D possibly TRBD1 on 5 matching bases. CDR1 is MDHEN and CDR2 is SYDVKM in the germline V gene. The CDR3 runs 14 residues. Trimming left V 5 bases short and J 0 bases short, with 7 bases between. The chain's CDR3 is CASSPGPTNEKLFF. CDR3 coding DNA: TGTGCCAGCAGTCCAGGGCCAACTAATGAAAAACTGTTTTTT.

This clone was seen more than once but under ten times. The CDR3: CASSLAGTQDTQYF. The CDR3 bases are TGCGCCAGCAGCTTGGCCGGGACGCAGGACACGCAGTATTTT. V and J are TRBV5-1 and TRBJ2-3; possibly TRBD1 or TRBD2 for D (5 bases each). This CDR3 has 14 amino acids. CDR1 and CDR2 (germline): SGHRS, YFSETQ. Deletions cut 0 bases from V and 9 bases from J, with 14 bases between.

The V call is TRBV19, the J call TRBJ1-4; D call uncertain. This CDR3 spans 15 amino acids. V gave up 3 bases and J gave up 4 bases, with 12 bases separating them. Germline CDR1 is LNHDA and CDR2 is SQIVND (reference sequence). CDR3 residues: CASSISYVLNEKLFF. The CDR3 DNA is TGTGCCAGTAGTATCTCGTATGTCCTTAATGAAAAACTGTTTTTT.

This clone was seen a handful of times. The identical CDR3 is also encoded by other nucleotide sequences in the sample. CDR3 sequence reads: CASSLDRGNTGELFF. CDR3 sequence (DNA): TGCGCCAGCAGCTTGGACCGCGGGAACACCGGGGAGCTGTTTTTT. This rearrangement joins TRBV5-1 to TRBJ2-2; no definite D call. V dropped 0 bases and J dropped 1 base, with 7 bases sitting between them. The CDR3 totals 15 residues. Germline-derived CDR1 and CDR2 are SGHRS and YFSETQ.

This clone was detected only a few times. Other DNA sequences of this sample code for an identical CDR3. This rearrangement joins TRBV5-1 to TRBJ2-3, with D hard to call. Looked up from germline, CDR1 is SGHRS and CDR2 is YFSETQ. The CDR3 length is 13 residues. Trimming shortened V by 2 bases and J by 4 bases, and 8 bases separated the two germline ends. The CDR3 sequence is CASSLLSADTQYF. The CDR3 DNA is TGCGCCAGCAGCTTACTTTCCGCAGATACGCAGTATTTT.

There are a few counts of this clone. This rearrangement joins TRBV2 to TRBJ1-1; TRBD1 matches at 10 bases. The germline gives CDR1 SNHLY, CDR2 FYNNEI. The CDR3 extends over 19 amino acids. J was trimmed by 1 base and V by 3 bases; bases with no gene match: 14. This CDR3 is CASSDSRPRQGARNTEAFF. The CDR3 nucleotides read TGTGCCAGCAGTGATTCCAGGCCACGACAGGGGGCCAGGAACACTGAAGCTTTCTTT.

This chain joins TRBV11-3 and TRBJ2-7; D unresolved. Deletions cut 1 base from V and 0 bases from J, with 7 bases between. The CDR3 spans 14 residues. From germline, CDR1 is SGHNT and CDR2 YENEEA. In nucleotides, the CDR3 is TGTGCCAGCAGCTTAGCGTCCGCCTCCTACGAGCAGTACTTC. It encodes CASSLASASYEQYF.

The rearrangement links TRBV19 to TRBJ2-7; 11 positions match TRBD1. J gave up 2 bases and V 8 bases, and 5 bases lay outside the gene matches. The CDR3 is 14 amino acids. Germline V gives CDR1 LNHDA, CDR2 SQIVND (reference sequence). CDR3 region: CASDPGQGAYEQYF. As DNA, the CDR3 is TGTGCCAGTGATCCGGGACAGGGGGCCTACGAGCAGTACTTC. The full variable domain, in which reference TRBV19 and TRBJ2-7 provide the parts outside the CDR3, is DGGITQSPKYLFRKEGQNVTLSCEQNLNHDAMYWYRQDPGQGLRLIYYSQIVNDFQKGDIAEGYSVSREKKESFPLTVTSAQKNPTAFYLCASDPGQGAYEQYFGPGTRLTVT.

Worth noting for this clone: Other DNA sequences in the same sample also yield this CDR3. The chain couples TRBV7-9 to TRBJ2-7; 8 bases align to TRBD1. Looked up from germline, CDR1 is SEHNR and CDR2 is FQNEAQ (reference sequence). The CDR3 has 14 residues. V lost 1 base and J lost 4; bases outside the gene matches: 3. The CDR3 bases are TGTGCCAGCAGCTTAGGGCAGGGGGCTTACGAGCAGTACTTC. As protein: CASSLGQGAYEQYF.